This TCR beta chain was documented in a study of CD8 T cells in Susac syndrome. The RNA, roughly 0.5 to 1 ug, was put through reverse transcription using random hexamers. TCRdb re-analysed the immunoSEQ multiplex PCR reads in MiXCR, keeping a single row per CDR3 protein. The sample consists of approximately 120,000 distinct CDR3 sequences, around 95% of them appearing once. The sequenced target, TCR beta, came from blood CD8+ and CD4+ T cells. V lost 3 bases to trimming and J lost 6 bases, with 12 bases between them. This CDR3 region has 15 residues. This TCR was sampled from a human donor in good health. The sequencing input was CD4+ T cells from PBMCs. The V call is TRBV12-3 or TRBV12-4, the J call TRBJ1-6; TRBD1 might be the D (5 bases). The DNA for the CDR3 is TGTGCCAGCAGTTTTAGGTGGCAGGGTAATTCACCCCTCCACTTT. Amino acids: CASSFRWQGNSPLHF.